This entry lists 23 T cell receptor beta chains sequenced from one sample in a study of cytomegalovirus exposure and HLA in healthy donors. Vbeta (60) and Jbeta (13) primers were used in the PCR. Clones were read by immunoSEQ multiplex PCR, and TCRdb kept only the in-frame ones, dropping some. The profile shows about 170,000 clones, over 80% of them singletons. The sample taken for sequencing was PBMCs. These receptors were collected from a male donor in good health and CMV-seronegative.

This chain links TRBV11-2 with TRBJ1-1; 7 bases match TRBD1. This CDR3 spans 14 amino acids. Germline CDR1 reads SGHAT; CDR2 reads FQNNGV. With V trimmed by 5 bases and J by 5 bases, 8 bases remained unmatched. DNA for the CDR3: TGTGCCAGCAGCACCCACAGGGGATGGACTGAAGCTTTCTTT. It encodes CASSTHRGWTEAFF.

This clone came up once. This CDR3 reads CASNRLATNEKLFF. As DNA, the CDR3 is TGTGCCAGCAATCGACTGGCAACTAATGAAAAACTGTTTTTT. The chain has TRBV7-9 and TRBJ1-4; D uncertain. The CDR3 is 14 residues long. Trimming removed 7 bases at V and 0 bases at J, with 9 bases between. CDR1 SEHNR and CDR2 FQNEAQ come from the germline V gene (reference sequence).

This clone was seen a single time. The chain joins TRBV30 to TRBJ1-5, with 9 bases identical to TRBD1. Germline CDR1 and CDR2: GTSNPN and SVGIG (reference sequence). The V segment lost 3 bases and the J segment 5 bases; nucleotides outside the gene matches: 8. CDR3 length equals 15 residues. CDR3 sequence reads: CAWSTRDRVDQPQHF. CDR3 bases: TGTGCCTGGAGCACCCGGGACAGGGTGGATCAGCCCCAGCATTTT.

The chain employs TRBV30 and TRBJ1-2; D is perhaps TRBD1 (6 bases). The length of the CDR3 is 16 residues. V was clipped by 4 bases and J by 5 bases, with 23 bases between them. Germline lookup yields CDR1 GTSNPN and CDR2 SVGIG (reference sequence). The CDR3 reads CAWTSPPSGARYGYTF. The CDR3 DNA sequence: TGTGCCTGGACCAGTCCCCCCTCAGGGGCCCGGTATGGCTACACCTTC.

For this clone: Other DNA sequences of this sample code for an identical CDR3. The chain combines TRBV5-1 with TRBJ2-1; D remains unclear. The germline gives CDR1 SGHRS, CDR2 YFSETQ. The CDR3 is made up of 14 amino acids. Between the trimmed V and J ends, which lost 0 bases and 0 bases, there was a span of 4 bases. The CDR3 protein is CASSLAGSYNEQFF. CDR3 coding DNA: TGCGCCAGCAGCTTGGCAGGCTCCTACAATGAGCAGTTCTTC. Full variable domain (remainder filled in from reference TRBV5-1 and TRBJ2-1): KAGVTQTPRYLIKTRGQQVTLSCSPISGHRSVSWYQQTPGQGLQFLFEYFSETQRNKGNFPGRFSGRQFSNSRSEMNVSTLELGDSALYLCASSLAGSYNEQFFGPGTRLTVL.

This clone has a handful of counts. The chain combines TRBV5-4 with TRBJ2-5; 7 nucleotides align to TRBD1. The DNA matches TRBJ2-7 better at its end, which makes the J call doubtful. The CDR3 has 14 amino acids. The germline gives CDR1 SGHNT, CDR2 YYREEE (reference sequence). CDR3 in amino acids: CASSLAGRTGEQYF. The CDR3 region has the DNA TGTGCCAGCAGCTTGGCCGGTAGGACAGGCGAGCAGTACTTC.

The CDR3 DNA reads TGTGCCAGCAGGGGGCAGGCGAACTACGAGCAGTACTTC. Its protein product is CASRGQANYEQYF. V and J are TRBV6-5 and TRBJ2-7, with a possible D match to TRBD1 (5 bases). This CDR3 has 13 amino acids. The germline V gene encodes CDR1 MNHEY and CDR2 SVGAGI. V was pared by 6 bases and J by 3 bases, with 12 bases between.

The chain joins TRBV19 to TRBJ1-2, with a tentative D call TRBD1 (6 bases). The CDR3 is made up of 14 amino acids. With 7 bases removed from V and 5 bases from J, the gap between germline ends came to 17 bases. The V gene's germline CDR1 is LNHDA and CDR2 SQIVND (reference sequence). This chain's CDR3 is CASNPTGYSYGYTF. CDR3 DNA: TGTGCCAGTAATCCGACAGGATATTCTTATGGCTACACCTTC.

This clone was seen a few times. CDR3 coding DNA: TGTGCCAGCAGCCTGGGACAGCAAAATCCTGAAGCTTTCTTT. Its translation is CASSLGQQNPEAFF. This chain links TRBV2 with TRBJ1-1; 7 nucleotides align to TRBD1. The CDR3 sequence is 14 residues long. Germline CDR1 SNHLY, CDR2 FYNNEI. Trimming cost V 6 bases and J 6 bases; bases outside gene matches: 10.

This clone turned up a few times. The chain employs TRBV6-4 and TRBJ1-1; D gene ambiguous. Looked up from germline, CDR1 is MRHNA and CDR2 is SNTAGT. V lost 6 bases, J lost 6 bases, and 20 bases lay in between. There are 15 residues in the CDR3. The CDR3 DNA reads TGTGCCAGCAGCCTCCACCCTGAAACGAGGGCTGAAGCTTTCTTT. Translating it yields CASSLHPETRAEAFF.

V usage is TRBV7-7 and J usage is TRBJ2-7; D may be TRBD2 (6 bases). Germline assignment: CDR1 SSHAT and CDR2 FNYEAQ (reference sequence). V lost 5 bases and J lost 0, with 11 bases in between. CDR3 length equals 14 residues. DNA of the CDR3: TGTGCCAGCAGCCCCAGGGAGGACTCCTACGAGCAGTACTTC. This codes for CASSPREDSYEQYF.

The chain uses TRBV21-1 and TRBJ1-1. TRBV21-1 is deemed a pseudogene. This CDR3 is built from 12 residues. CDR3 sequence: CASSNREPEAFF. The CDR3, as DNA: TGTGCCAGCAGCAATCGGGAGCCTGAAGCTTTCTTT.

The chain links TRBV7-9 to TRBJ1-2, with a tentative D call TRBD1 (5 bases). The CDR3 sequence is 12 residues long. The V end was cut by 1 base, the J end by 7 bases, with 7 bases between. The germline V gene has CDR1 SEHNR and CDR2 FQNEAQ (reference sequence). CDR3 nucleotide sequence: TGTGCCAGCAGCTTAGAGGGGTTTGGCTACACCTTC. Protein: CASSLEGFGYTF.

The rearrangement joins TRBV18 to TRBJ2-7; D uncertain. Germline V lookup: CDR1 KGHSH, CDR2 LQKENI. The CDR3 runs to 12 residues. V was trimmed by 3 bases and J by 7 bases, leaving 10 bases between them. The CDR3 region is CASSPAVREQYF. The CDR3 DNA reads TGTGCCAGCTCACCGGCGGTTAGAGAGCAGTACTTC.

The chain couples TRBV6-5 to TRBJ1-1; TRBD1 matches at 8 bases. Germline V gives CDR1 MNHEY, CDR2 SVGAGI. The CDR3 is made up of 13 amino acids. V was pared by 0 bases and J by 8 bases, with 2 bases of the junction left unmatched. As DNA, the CDR3 is TGTGCCAGCAGTTACTCCGGGACAGGCGAAGCTTTCTTT. It specifies CASSYSGTGEAFF.

The chain is built from TRBV29-1 and TRBJ1-1; the match to TRBD1 covers 8 bases. Germline V gene data show CDR1 as SQVTM and CDR2 as ANQGSEA. Unmatched junction bases numbered 8, after V lost 5 bases and J lost 6 bases. This CDR3 is 13 amino acids long. The CDR3 coding sequence is TGCAGCGTTTATACAGGGGGTGAGGCTGAAGCTTTCTTT. Protein product: CSVYTGGEAEAFF.

For the CDR3, the DNA is TGTGCCAGCACCGGGGACAGCGGTTATGAGTACTTC. Its translation is CASTGDSGYEYF. The chain employs TRBV6-5 and TRBJ2-5; 7 nucleotides agree with TRBD1. The CDR3 is 12 amino acids. The junction had 11 bases not matched to a gene; V was cut back by 7 bases and J by 12 bases. Germline lookup yields CDR1 MNHEY and CDR2 SVGAGI.

This sequence joins TRBV11-2 and TRBJ2-2, with 10 bases lining up with TRBD2. The junction had 3 bases not matched to a gene; V was cut back by 2 bases and J by 6 bases. CDR1 is SGHAT, CDR2 FQNNGV, per germline. The CDR3 is made up of 15 amino acids. The CDR3 region has the DNA TGTGCCAGCAGCTTAAGCGGGGGGGCGGCCGGGGAGCTGTTTTTT. As protein: CASSLSGGAAGELFF.

This clone appeared a few times. This chain uses TRBV2 with TRBJ1-5; 9 nucleotides align to TRBD1. This CDR3 has 13 residues. Germline CDR1 reads SNHLY; CDR2 reads FYNNEI. Trimming removed 6 bases from V and 6 bases from J; junction bases left unmatched: 3. For the CDR3, the DNA is TGTGCCAGCAGGGGACAGGGAAGTCAGCCCCAGCATTTT. Protein sequence: CASRGQGSQPQHF.

The chain uses TRBV19 and TRBJ2-1; TRBD1 might be the D (6 bases). V was clipped by 1 base and J by 9 bases, with 16 bases between them. Germline CDR1 is LNHDA and CDR2 is SQIVND (reference sequence). CDR3 length: 15 residues. The CDR3 DNA reads as TGTGCCAGTAGTATAGTCTCCAGCAGGGGCGGTGAGCAGTTCTTC. Translated, it gives CASSIVSSRGGEQFF.

The rearrangement joins TRBV6-5 to TRBJ2-1; TRBD1 aligns across 10 bases. The V gene end was trimmed by 4 bases and the J gene end by 5 bases; junction bases not matched to a gene: 5. CDR3 length: 15 amino acids. Germline CDR1 MNHEY, CDR2 SVGAGI. CDR3 protein: CASSSGTGANNEQFF. For the CDR3, the DNA is TGTGCCAGCAGTTCCGGGACAGGGGCCAACAATGAGCAGTTCTTC.

V gene TRBV19 combines with J gene TRBJ1-4; the D gene is possibly TRBD1 (5 bases). The germline gives CDR1 LNHDA, CDR2 SQIVND (reference sequence). Trimming removed 6 bases from V and 3 bases from J, with 14 bases in between. The CDR3 length is 15 residues. The CDR3 region is CASRNYKGSNEKLFF. Written as DNA, the CDR3 is TGTGCCAGTAGAAACTACAAGGGGTCTAATGAAAAACTGTTTTTT.

The rearrangement uses TRBV5-5 and TRBJ1-2, with TRBD1 matching over 9 bases. Germline V CDR1 and CDR2: SGHKS, YYEKEE (reference sequence). Trimming removed 7 bases from V and 8 bases from J; junction bases left unmatched: 12. The CDR3 length is 14 residues. CDR3 sequence reads: CASFPGTGSTGYTF. The CDR3 DNA reads as TGTGCCAGCTTCCCCGGGACAGGGAGTACGGGCTACACCTTC.